Below, 28 T cell receptor beta chains from the same sample are listed, as sequenced in a study of beta chain features in type 1 diabetes. Notes on the study in general: There was a moderate but significant shortening of TCRB CDR3s in all four CD4+ subsets of Type 1 diabetes patients.

No antigens are known for them. Expressed TCRB transcripts were sequenced because the entire RNA isolate underwent reverse transcription. The protocol was immunoSEQ multiplex PCR, while the TCRdb copy is restricted to in-frame clones and leaves out a portion. Among some 350,000 clones listed, around a tenth were seen once. The sample was central memory CD4+ T cells from blood. The receptor source for this set is a man aged 25 to 40 with type 1 diabetes.

This clone was detected only a few times. The chain carries TRBV7-2 and TRBJ2-7; D might be TRBD2 (5 bases). The ends were cut back, 3 bases at V and 3 bases at J, with 9 bases in the middle. The CDR3 is 13 amino acids. Germline CDR1 is SGHTA and CDR2 is FQGNSA. Written as DNA, the CDR3 is TGTGCCAGCAGCTTCTCCGGGGTCTACGAGCAGTACTTC. Its translation: CASSFSGVYEQYF.

Only a few counts were recorded for this clone. The chain employs TRBV6-5 and TRBJ2-7; D uncertain. Trimming shortened V by 2 bases and J by 4 bases, and 12 bases separated the two germline ends. Germline V gene sequence: CDR1 MNHEY, CDR2 SVGAGI. The CDR3 spans 14 residues. The CDR3 nucleotides read TGTGCCAGCAGTTACACACGGCAATCTTACGAGCAGTACTTC. Protein: CASSYTRQSYEQYF.

The V call is TRBV10-2, the J call TRBJ1-2; D is uncertain. CDR1 WSHSY and CDR2 SAAADI come from the germline V gene. Trimming removed 0 bases from V and 4 bases from J, with 18 bases in between. This CDR3 region has 17 residues. The CDR3 here is CASSESLYTGYGYGYTF. The CDR3, as DNA: TGCGCCAGCAGTGAGTCGCTCTATACGGGGTACGGCTATGGCTACACCTTC.

This clone was counted between two and nine times. The rearrangement uses TRBV19 and TRBJ1-5; 7 bases align to TRBD1. The CDR3 loop spans 15 amino acids. CDR1 and CDR2 (germline): LNHDA, SQIVND (reference sequence). V lost 9 bases, J lost 1 base, and 9 bases stayed unmatched. DNA for the CDR3: TGTGCCAGGGACTACAGGGGAGGGAGCAATCAGCCCCAGCATTTT. Protein product: CARDYRGGSNQPQHF.

The chain has TRBV7-2 and TRBJ2-1, with 10 bases fitting TRBD2. The germline V gene has CDR1 SGHTA and CDR2 FQGNSA. V trimming: 4 bases; J trimming: 9 bases; junction bases outside the gene matches: 0. CDR3 size: 12 residues. The CDR3 region has the DNA TGTGCCAGCAGCTGGACTAGCGGTGAGCAGTTCTTC. Translating it yields CASSWTSGEQFF.

In nucleotides, the CDR3 is TGTGCCAGTCTAGGTTTGGGGGCCAACGTCCTGACTTTC. Translating it yields CASLGLGANVLTF. This rearrangement joins TRBV19 to TRBJ2-6; D is unclear. The CDR3 is 13 residues long. Germline V gene sequence: CDR1 LNHDA, CDR2 SQIVND (reference sequence). Trimming removed 8 bases at V and 4 bases at J, with 9 bases between.

This chain links TRBV6-6 with TRBJ2-7, with 8 bases matching TRBD2. Germline CDR1 MNHNY, CDR2 SVGAGI (reference sequence). The CDR3 is 15 residues long. V gave up 6 bases and J gave up 3 bases; unmatched junction bases: 10. DNA for the CDR3: TGTGCCAGCAGACTACGGAGCGGGAGTGGCTACGAGCAGTACTTC. Amino acid sequence: CASRLRSGSGYEQYF.

The rearrangement uses TRBV10-3 and TRBJ2-7; tentative D call: TRBD1 (5 bases). V was trimmed by 3 bases and J by 0 bases, leaving 9 bases between them. CDR3 length: 14 residues. Germline CDR1 reads ENHRY; CDR2 reads SYGVKD. CDR3 sequence reads: CAISEQVSSYEQYF. CDR3 bases: TGTGCCATCAGTGAACAGGTCAGCTCCTACGAGCAGTACTTC.

V gene TRBV7-2 combines with J gene TRBJ2-7, with 7 bases aligning to TRBD1. This CDR3 comprises 14 residues. J lost 4 bases, V lost 5 bases, and 8 bases had no gene match. The V gene's germline CDR1 is SGHTA and CDR2 FQGNSA. This CDR3 is CASSPVTGPYEQYF. CDR3 bases: TGTGCCAGCAGCCCCGTGACAGGGCCTTACGAGCAGTACTTC.

This clone was counted only a few times. The chain combines TRBV4-2 with TRBJ2-2; D is ambiguous. Trimming left V 3 bases short and J 2 bases short, with 4 bases between. The CDR3 is 13 amino acids. Germline assignment: CDR1 LGHNA and CDR2 YNFKEQ. The CDR3 sequence is CASSHSNTGELFF. In DNA, the CDR3 is TGTGCCAGCAGCCATTCTAACACCGGGGAGCTGTTTTTT.

This chain joins TRBV5-4 and TRBJ2-2; TRBD1 might be the D (5 bases). CDR1 and CDR2 (germline): SGHNT, YYREEE (reference sequence). This CDR3 is 15 amino acids long. V lost 1 base and J lost 1, with 8 bases in between. The CDR3 is CASSLSTGNTGELFF. The CDR3 DNA reads TGTGCCAGCAGCTTGTCCACAGGGAACACCGGGGAGCTGTTTTTT.

J is TRBJ1-1 and V is TRBV7-3, with 7 positions matching TRBD1. J gave up 1 base and V 5 bases, and 1 base lay outside the gene matches. The CDR3 contains 13 residues. Germline V gene sequence: CDR1 SGHTA, CDR2 FQGTGA. Written as DNA, the CDR3 is TGTGCCAGCAGCCGGACAGGGAACACTGAAGCTTTCTTT. Translation gives CASSRTGNTEAFF.

This clone has a handful of counts. V and J are TRBV5-4 and TRBJ2-6; 8 bases line up with TRBD2. CDR1 and CDR2 (germline): SGHNT, YYREEE (reference sequence). V was pared by 4 bases and J by 0 bases, with 9 bases of the junction left unmatched. CDR3 length equals 18 residues. The chain's CDR3 is CASSQDSAGGSGANVLTF. Written as DNA, the CDR3 is TGTGCCAGCAGCCAAGATTCGGCGGGGGGCTCTGGGGCCAACGTCCTGACTTTC. Drawing the rest from reference TRBV5-4 and TRBJ2-6, the complete variable domain is ETGVTQSPTHLIKTRGQQVTLRCSSQSGHNTVSWYQQALGQGPQFIFQYYREEENGRGNFPPRFSGLQFPNYSSELNVNALELDDSALYLCASSQDSAGGSGANVLTFGAGSRLTVL.

This clone was seen a handful of times. The gene calls are TRBV7-8 and TRBJ1-5; D is perhaps TRBD1 (6 bases). Germline CDR1 reads SGHVS; CDR2 reads FQNEAQ. CDR3 size: 15 residues. Trimming shortened V by 5 bases and J by 3 bases, and 14 bases separated the two germline ends. The DNA of the CDR3 is TGTGCCAGCAGCATGGGGACATCGAACAATCAGCCCCAGCATTTT. Its protein is CASSMGTSNNQPQHF.

CDR3 nucleotides: TGTGCCAGTAGTCCGTCCCAGCGACCTTACAATGAGCAGTTCTTC. It codes for CASSPSQRPYNEQFF. The chain uses TRBV19 and TRBJ2-1; no clear D. The V and J ends lost 5 bases and 4 bases respectively, with 15 bases between them. Germline V gene data show CDR1 as LNHDA and CDR2 as SQIVND (reference sequence). This CDR3 is built from 15 residues.

This clone was counted only a few times. The chain links TRBV28 to TRBJ2-2; possibly TRBD1 for D (6 bases). Per germline, CDR1 MDHEN and CDR2 SYDVKM. V lost 7 bases and J 4 bases, leaving 16 bases between the germline ends. CDR3 length equals 15 residues. The chain's CDR3 is CASINHRVLTGELFF. CDR3 coding DNA: TGTGCCAGCATTAACCACAGGGTACTCACCGGGGAGCTGTTTTTT.

In this sample, this clone turned up a few times. The chain uses TRBV30 and TRBJ2-1, with TRBD2 matching over 10 bases. The CDR3 has 14 residues. V trimming: 4 bases; J trimming: 3 bases; junction bases outside the gene matches: 3. CDR1 GTSNPN and CDR2 SVGIG come from the germline V gene (reference sequence). In nucleotides, the CDR3 is TGTGCCTGGACCCTAGCGGGAGTCTACAATGAGCAGTTCTTC. Its protein product is CAWTLAGVYNEQFF.

This clone was seen more than once but under ten times. The chain employs TRBV11-3 and TRBJ2-1, with 8 bases aligning to TRBD2. Germline V gene data show CDR1 as SGHNT and CDR2 as YENEEA. V was pared by 5 bases and J by 10 bases, with 7 bases of the junction left unmatched. The CDR3 contains 13 residues. The CDR3 bases are TGTGCCAGCAGCCCACGGGGGGGAAACGAGCAGTTCTTC. It yields the protein CASSPRGGNEQFF.

This clone occurred many times. The chain is built from TRBV28 and TRBJ2-3, with D unresolved. From germline, CDR1 is MDHEN and CDR2 SYDVKM. The length of the CDR3 is 12 residues. V lost 4 bases and J 2 bases, leaving 4 bases between the germline ends. CDR3 protein: CASSWITDTQYF. The CDR3 bases are TGTGCCAGCAGTTGGATCACAGATACGCAGTATTTT.

This clone appeared a few times. This chain joins TRBV5-1 and TRBJ1-2; D not resolved. Germline CDR1 and CDR2: SGHRS and YFSETQ. The V end lost 0 bases, the J end lost 9 bases, and 15 bases lay between the germline ends. This CDR3 has 14 amino acids. CDR3 nucleotides: TGCGCCAGCAGCTTGGAGTCAGGTCCCCGGAGCTACACCTTC. It codes for CASSLESGPRSYTF. Full variable domain (outside the CDR3, taken from reference TRBV5-1 and TRBJ1-2): KAGVTQTPRYLIKTRGQQVTLSCSPISGHRSVSWYQQTPGQGLQFLFEYFSETQRNKGNFPGRFSGRQFSNSRSEMNVSTLELGDSALYLCASSLESGPRSYTFGSGTRLTVV.

The V gene is TRBV4-1, the J gene TRBJ2-7, with D perhaps TRBD1 (6 bases). The CDR3 runs to 16 residues. Trimming took off 0 bases at V and 3 bases at J, with 15 bases between the two ends. CDR1 is MGHRA and CDR2 is YSYEKL in the germline V gene. In DNA, the CDR3 is TGCGCCAGCAGCCAAGATCCCAGGGGAGATCTCTACGAGCAGTACTTC. Protein: CASSQDPRGDLYEQYF.

This clone was observed a few times. The chain has TRBV7-9 and TRBJ2-7, with 9 bases fitting TRBD2. This CDR3 is built from 14 residues. With V trimmed by 5 bases and J by 4 bases, 6 bases remained unmatched. The germline gives CDR1 SEHNR, CDR2 FQNEAQ (reference sequence). CDR3 residues: CASSPIAGAYEQYF. CDR3 coding DNA: TGTGCCAGCAGCCCTATAGCGGGAGCTTACGAGCAGTACTTC.

This clone has ten or more counts. The V call is TRBV5-4, the J call TRBJ2-5; 8 bases line up with TRBD2. Germline CDR1 reads SGHNT; CDR2 reads YYREEE (reference sequence). The CDR3 is 16 amino acids. J was trimmed by 0 bases and V by 0 bases; bases with no gene match: 4. The CDR3 reads CASSLGIAGNQETQYF. CDR3 sequence (DNA): TGTGCCAGCAGCTTGGGGATAGCGGGGAACCAAGAGACCCAGTACTTC.

This clone was counted between two and nine times. This chain uses TRBV5-1 with TRBJ2-7; D possibly corresponds to TRBD2 (6 bases). The germline gives CDR1 SGHRS, CDR2 YFSETQ. The CDR3 contains 14 residues. The ends were cut back, 4 bases at V and 6 bases at J, with 17 bases in the middle. This CDR3 reads CASSRGTIGGEQYF. CDR3 bases: TGCGCCAGCAGCCGGGGGACCATTGGGGGCGAGCAGTACTTC.

This clone was counted a few times. The rearrangement joins TRBV6-1 to TRBJ2-7; D not resolved. Trimming cost V 3 bases and J 5 bases, with 14 bases left between them. In germline, CDR1 is MNHNS, CDR2 SASEGT. This CDR3 region has 14 residues. CDR3 in amino acids: CASSEFKLRDEQYF. CDR3 coding DNA: TGTGCCAGCAGTGAGTTTAAGCTTAGGGACGAGCAGTACTTC.

This clone was seen a few times. In DNA, the CDR3 is TGTGCCAGCAGTGAAGCGCTTTACTACGAGCAGTACTTC. The encoded protein is CASSEALYYEQYF. This chain joins TRBV2 and TRBJ2-7, with D uncertain. Germline CDR1 is SNHLY and CDR2 is FYNNEI. V shed 0 bases and J shed 3 bases, with 6 bases lying between them. The CDR3 is 13 amino acids. Full variable domain (missing parts from reference TRBV2 and TRBJ2-7): EPEVTQTPSHQVTQMGQEVILRCVPISNHLYFYWYRQILGQKVEFLVSFYNNEISEKSEIFDDQFSVERPDGSNFTLKIRSTKLEDSAMYFCASSEALYYEQYFGPGTRLTVT.

This clone was counted only a few times. This chain joins TRBV11-3 and TRBJ1-1, with 9 positions matching TRBD1. This CDR3 region has 14 residues. After removal of 6 bases from V and 7 bases from J, the junction contained 9 bases not matched to a gene. CDR1 and CDR2 from the germline V gene are SGHNT and YENEEA. The CDR3 sequence: CASRKQGAVNEAFF. The CDR3 bases are TGTGCCAGCAGAAAACAGGGGGCCGTGAATGAAGCTTTCTTT.

The rearrangement joins TRBV4-3 to TRBJ2-5, with 8 bases matching TRBD1. CDR3 length equals 15 residues. J gave up 5 bases and V 6 bases, and 11 bases lay outside the gene matches. Germline V CDR1 and CDR2: LGHNA, YSLEER. The chain's CDR3 is CASSQDPGGAETQYF. DNA of the CDR3: TGCGCCAGCAGTCAGGATCCAGGGGGCGCGGAGACCCAGTACTTC.